The T cell receptor beta chain under discussion was sequenced for a study of blood T cell repertoires in COVID-19 (dated by TCRdb to the early 2020s). In the study overall: Samples from collaborators originated in the United States, Italy and Spain and spanned both the acute and convalescent phases of COVID-19. Where available, HLA class I and class II types were obtained from metadata supplied by the sample provider rather than from assay-based typing. A freely available public database, intended as a resource for researchers studying the immune response to SARS-CoV-2, is where the repertoires were released. Sample metadata almost always included a de-identified subject ID, COVID-19 status, age in years and sex. Subjects who had been exposed to COVID-19, were actively infected with it, or had recovered from it provided the deeply sampled blood TCRbeta repertoires that made up the dataset. The prospective study material was composed of cDNA or gDNA derived from T cells, B-cell-depleted T cells, or PBMCs. The samples were drawn from the first 160 participants of the ongoing ImmuneRACE study and from 950 to 1,500 subjects provided by 6 global collaborators. The paper as a whole reports these results and caveats: The amount of clinical and demographic metadata varied by source and participant and was provided uncurated.

With respect to this clone: The antigen it binds to is not known. There are no base qualities to consult, and no much larger clone falls within one base.

For CDR1 and CDR2, the germline V gene lists MNHEY and SVGAGI. There are 15 amino acids in the CDR3, from cysteine to phenylalanine inclusive. CDR3 DNA is the only sequence kept; it has 45 bases, read in frame from the first base. Trimmed from V: 6 bases; trimmed from J: 7 bases; junction bases lacking a gene match: 14. A second Seattle source provided samples from volunteer blood donors who had recovered from COVID-19. Collaborating institutions collected whole blood in K2EDTA tubes following their own protocols. Collaborator samples were shipped for TCRbeta analysis as frozen whole blood, isolated PBMCs, or DNA extracted from either sample type. The immunoSEQ Assay, a bias-controlled multiplex PCR, was used to amplify TCRbeta CDR3 regions from genomic DNA. The source study handled its data this way. Nucleated cell counts per sample were estimated from amplification of reference gene primers within the assay. Sequence reads were collapsed and filtered to measure the absolute abundance of every unique TCRbeta CDR3 rearrangement. For each sample, productive Simpson clonality was calculated by taking the square root of Simpson's diversity index across productive rearrangements. TCRdb limited this immuneACCESS table to in-frame rearrangements with V and J called. A share of clones is missing; checked studies link under half to unresolved V genes, and the rest is unexplained. V, J and clone size reflect that table, while D and trimming were determined from the DNA. The sample records approximately 190,000 clones, over 75% of which are singletons. Jointly, the top ten make up 5% to 7.5% of the sample.

The clonotype originates from a woman in her thirties or forties who had recovered from COVID-19. The rearrangement combines TRBV6-5 with TRBJ2-7, with 8 junctional bases fitting TRBD1. Source material: peripheral blood. The CDR3: CASRGQTGEYREQYF. The DNA reads TGTGCCAGCAGGGGACAGACAGGGGAGTACAGGGAGCAGTACTTC.